This T cell receptor beta chain was recovered during a study of T cells in Graves' hyperthyroidism and ophthalmopathy. The source material, RNA transcripts, was used to amplify TCR beta CDR3 regions. In the first-round RT-PCR of the TCR CDR3, the HTBI primer set was used. TCRdb reprocessed the multiplex PCR reads via MiXCR and lists one record per CDR3 protein. The sample lists 480,000 or so distinct CDR3 sequences, approximately 15% occurring once. Lactation, pregnancy, other autoimmune disease or uncontrolled infection led to exclusion of patients. The PBMCs were sourced from fresh peripheral blood (about 9.7 ml). General observations from the study: Model-based prediction identified ophthalmopathy a median roughly 6.1 months prior to its onset.

The CDR3 has 16 residues. Trimming took 2 bases from V and 0 from J; bases not matched to a gene: 3. The germline V gene has CDR1 SGHTA and CDR2 FQGTGA. This clonotype was seen many times. The antigen remains undetermined. The sequenced sample was blood. The rearrangement uses TRBV7-3 and TRBJ2-1; 8 bases line up with TRBD2. The sequence came from a woman under 30 with Graves' hyperthyroidism. CDR3 loop: CASSLAGGNSYNEQFF. The CDR3 DNA sequence: TGTGCCAGCAGCTTAGCGGGAGGAAACTCCTACAATGAGCAGTTCTTC.